These T cell receptor beta chains were read from a single sample in a study of PD-1 and CTLA-4 blockade in melanoma. Profiled with immunoSEQ multiplex PCR; TCRdb holds only in-frame clones, not every one. The table lists around 31,000 clones, under 95% of them singletons. Sequences were derived from CD8+ T cells from peripheral blood, sampled from a patient given anti-PD-1 treatment. The receptors originated from a human donor with melanoma. CDR3s include the opening cysteine and the closing phenylalanine or tryptophan. A D gene is named only where the DNA matches it firmly. Clone size appears in some rows only: once, few, many, or a class for an expanded clone.

v_call	clone_size	cdr3_length	d_call	j_call	cdr3_nt	cdr3_aa
TRBV7-9	-	14	-	TRBJ1-4	TGTGCCAGCAGCTTAAGGGGAACTAATGAAAAACTGTTTTTT	CASSLRGTNEKLFF
TRBV19	few	15	-	TRBJ1-5	TGTGCCAGTAGTATTGACCCATATAGCAATCAGCCCCAGCATTTT	CASSIDPYSNQPQHF
TRBV10-2	few	15	TRBD2	TRBJ2-7	TGCGCCAGCAGAGTCGGGGGGGCCGATGCGGGAGAGCAGTACTTC	CASRVGGADAGEQYF
TRBV5-1	-	13	-	TRBJ2-7	TGCGCCAGCAGCCCCACAGAGATTTACGAGCAGTACTTC	CASSPTEIYEQYF
TRBV10-3	once	14	-	TRBJ2-7	TGTGCCATCAGTGAACTTAGGGCTAGCTACGAGCAGTACTTC	CAISELRASYEQYF
TRBV6-5	-	14	-	TRBJ2-3	TGTGCCAGCAGTCCCGGGCCACTTACAGATACGCAGTATTTT	CASSPGPLTDTQYF
TRBV11-3	-	11	-	TRBJ2-1	TGTGCCAGCAGCTCCGGGGCTGAGCAGTTCTTC	CASSSGAEQFF
TRBV12-3/TRBV12-4	-	13	-	TRBJ2-5	TGTGCCAGCAGTCCACTCGGTTCGGGGACCCAGTACTTC	CASSPLGSGTQYF
TRBV7-9	-	12	TRBD1	TRBJ2-7	TGTGCCAGCAGCGTACAGGGGGGCGAGCAGTACTTC	CASSVQGGEQYF
TRBV30	-	15	-	TRBJ2-3	TGTGCCTGGACCTTTGGGCGTCGGAGCACAGATACGCAGTATTTT	CAWTFGRRSTDTQYF
TRBV27	-	16	-	TRBJ2-5	TGTGCCAGCAGTCCCGACAGGGGAGGGGTGGTAGAGACCCAGTACTTC	CASSPDRGGVVETQYF
TRBV7-9	-	16	TRBD2	TRBJ2-1	TGTGCCAGCAGCTTATTTAACAGCGGGGTTTACAATGAGCAGTTCTTC	CASSLFNSGVYNEQFF
TRBV19	-	13	-	TRBJ2-7	TGTGCCAGTAGTATAAACGGCCCCTACGAGCAGTACTTC	CASSINGPYEQYF
TRBV25-1	-	11	-	TRBJ1-2	TGTGCCAGCAGTACGCCATATGGCTACACCTTC	CASSTPYGYTF
TRBV28	-	12	-	TRBJ1-1	TGTGCCAGCAGTTTAGAGACAGGTGAAGCTTTCTTT	CASSLETGEAFF
TRBV11-3	-	13	-	TRBJ2-7	TGTGCCAGCAGCTTAGAAGGGGCTGAGGAGCAGTACTTC	CASSLEGAEEQYF
TRBV19	-	12	-	TRBJ1-1	TGTGCCAGTAGTGATGGGGGAACTGAAGCTTTCTTT	CASSDGGTEAFF
TRBV3-1/TRBV3-2	-	13	-	TRBJ2-2	TGTGCCAGCAGCCCAACGAACACCGGGGAGCTGTTTTTT	CASSPTNTGELFF
TRBV13	-	11	-	TRBJ2-7	TGTGCCAGCAGCTTGGCTTCCGAGCAGTACTTC	CASSLASEQYF
TRBV30	-	13	-	TRBJ2-4	TGTGCCTGGATGGAAGGGGATAAAAACATTCAGTACTTC	CAWMEGDKNIQYF
TRBV6-1	-	17	-	TRBJ2-6	TGTGCCAGCAGTGGTGGGGGCGGGATCAGTGGGGCCAACGTCCTGACTTTC	CASSGGGGISGANVLTF
TRBV15	-	15	-	TRBJ2-7	TGTGCCACCAGCGAAAGAACCCAGTCTACCTACGAGCAGTACTTC	CATSERTQSTYEQYF
TRBV9	-	11	-	TRBJ2-3	TGTGCCAGCAGCTCCACAGATACGCAGTATTTT	CASSSTDTQYF
TRBV4-2	-	15	-	TRBJ1-1	TGTGCCAGCAGCCAAGAGACAGGCATGAACACTGAAGCTTTCTTT	CASSQETGMNTEAFF
TRBV5-1	-	11	-	TRBJ2-3	TGCGCCAGCAGCTGGGGAGGGGGGCAGTATTTT	CASSWGGGQYF
TRBV10-2	-	13	-	TRBJ2-3	TGCGCCAGCATTGGTCTTCCCGGAGATACGCAGTATTTT	CASIGLPGDTQYF
TRBV27	-	13	-	TRBJ2-7	TGTGCCAGCAGCAGTCTAGACTCCTACGAGCAGTACTTC	CASSSLDSYEQYF
TRBV6-5	-	13	-	TRBJ2-7	TGTGCCAGCAGGTACACTTCCACCTACGAGCAGTACTTC	CASRYTSTYEQYF
TRBV7-8	-	15	-	TRBJ1-1	TGTGCCAGCAGCCCCAGGCAGGGCGGGAACACTGAAGCTTTCTTT	CASSPRQGGNTEAFF
TRBV19	-	12	-	TRBJ1-1	TGTGCCAGTAGTGGGCAGGGCACTGAAGCTTTCTTT	CASSGQGTEAFF
TRBV27	-	13	-	TRBJ1-1	TGTGCCAGCAGTTCCGAGGGGGACACTGAAGCTTTCTTT	CASSSEGDTEAFF
TRBV11-2	-	15	-	TRBJ1-1	TGTGCCAGCAGCTTAGAGGCAGGGACAATTTTTGAAGCTTTCTTT	CASSLEAGTIFEAFF